This T cell receptor beta chain was documented in a study of cytomegalovirus exposure and HLA in healthy donors. On the study more broadly: Roughly 89 million unique TCR sequences came from HLA-typed donors in an early release. Study outcomes and limitations: Solely CMV serostatus was available to characterize immune exposure.

The V and J ends lost 0 bases and 7 bases respectively, with 10 bases between them. CDR3 size: 13 residues. Germline CDR1 is SGHRS and CDR2 is YFSETQ. Regarding this clone: Its matching antigen is unknown.

The PCR was carried out with 60 Vbeta primers and 13 Jbeta primers. Clones were read by immunoSEQ multiplex PCR, and TCRdb kept only the in-frame ones, dropping some. Recorded for this sample: over 80,000 clones. The clonotype was recovered from a girl between 5 and 17 years old in good health and CMV-seropositive. The chain couples TRBV5-1 to TRBJ2-5; possibly TRBD1 for D (7 bases). Sequencing was performed on PBMCs. As DNA, the CDR3 is TGCGCCAGCAGCTTGGATCAGGGGGGGACCCAGTACTTC. This encodes CASSLDQGGTQYF.